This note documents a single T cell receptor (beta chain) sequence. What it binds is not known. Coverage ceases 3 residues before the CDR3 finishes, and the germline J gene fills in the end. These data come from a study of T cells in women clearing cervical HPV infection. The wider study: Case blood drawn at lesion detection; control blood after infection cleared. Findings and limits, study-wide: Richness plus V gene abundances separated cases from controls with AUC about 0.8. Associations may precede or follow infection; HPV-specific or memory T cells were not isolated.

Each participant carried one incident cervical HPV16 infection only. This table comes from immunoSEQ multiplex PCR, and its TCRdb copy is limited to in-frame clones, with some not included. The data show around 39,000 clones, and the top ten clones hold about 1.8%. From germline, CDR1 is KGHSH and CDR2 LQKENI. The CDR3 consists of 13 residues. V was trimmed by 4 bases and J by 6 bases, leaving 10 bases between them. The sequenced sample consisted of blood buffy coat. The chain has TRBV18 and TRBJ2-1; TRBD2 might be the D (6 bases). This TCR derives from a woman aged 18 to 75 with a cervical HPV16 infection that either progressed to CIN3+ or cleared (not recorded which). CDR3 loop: CASSLGGSNEQFF. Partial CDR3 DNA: TGTGCCAGCTCACTGGGGGGTTCCAATGAG.